This T cell receptor beta chain was captured by sequencing in a study of OX40 agonist ivuxolimab in advanced cancers. Regarding the study as a whole: Several nonresponders also turned out to have low normalized T-cell clonal expansion. More expanded clones were found, on average, in CD8+ than in CD4+ T cells.

On this clone itself: What it binds is not known.

Sequencing used immunoSEQ multiplex PCR; TCRdb keeps in-frame clones, though not all of them. The sample has about 66,000 clones; about 87% are singletons. The ends were cut back, 4 bases at V and 1 base at J, with 9 bases in the middle. CDR1 and CDR2 from the germline V gene are SGHNT and YYREEE (reference sequence). The CDR3 is made up of 15 amino acids. Enrollment shut out patients with autoimmune disease history or systemic immunosuppression. The chain has TRBV5-4 and TRBJ2-6; no definite D call. Material: CD4+ or CD8+ T cells sorted from blood, obtained in a trial of the OX40 agonist ivuxolimab. This clonotype was obtained from an adult with an advanced solid tumor such as melanoma, head and neck, liver or kidney cancer. In DNA form, the CDR3 reads TGTGCCAGCAGCGTCGGAGTATCTGGGGCCAACGTCCTGACTTTC. Amino acids: CASSVGVSGANVLTF.